This T cell receptor (beta chain) derives from a study of PD-1 blockade in mismatch repair-deficient tumors. The germline CDR1 and CDR2 sequences are SGHTA and FQGNSA. CDR3 size: 15 residues. Turning to this clone: At one end the junction does not follow the germline gene, possibly because of a read error.

Sequencing used immunoSEQ multiplex PCR; TCRdb keeps in-frame clones, though not all of them. The data show tens of thousands of clones, with about 84% seen just once and approximately 2.7% held by the top ten. The sequencing used peripheral blood, collected 12 weeks after starting pembrolizumab. This sequence joins TRBV7-2 and TRBJ1-2; D is ambiguous. The sequence was obtained from an adult with mismatch repair-deficient cancer. CDR3: CASSRRGAGHYVYTF. CDR3 nucleotide sequence: TGTGCCAGCAGCCGAAGAGGCGCAGGTCACTATGTCTACACCTTC.